Below, one T cell receptor beta chain is given with its context. Ten or more counts support this clonotype. Its antigen is still unknown. Per-base qualities were not stored, and no clone one base away is much larger. Stable Graves' hyperthyroidism was defined as the absence of progression to ophthalmopathy over 18 months of follow-up. The hyperthyroidism patients were between 18 and 65 years old and newly diagnosed, with a disease duration of less than 2 months. Exclusion was applied to patients with uncontrolled infections, other autoimmune diseases, pregnancy or lactation. Diagnoses relied on clinical symptoms, serum thyroxine and TRAb, thyroid ultrasound and orbital computed tomography. PBMCs were isolated from about 9 ml of fresh peripheral blood by Ficoll-Paque density gradient centrifugation. Total RNA was extracted using Trizol reagent, and RNA quality was assessed on an Agilent 2100 Bioanalyzer.

This entry comes from a study of T cells in Graves' hyperthyroidism and ophthalmopathy (dated 2019 in TCRdb). Broadly, across the study: Peripheral blood was collected at initial diagnosis, before any treatment. To identify TCR V-J signatures that set the groups apart, the researchers used a discovery cohort of 100 or so patients, made up of around 42 with Graves' ophthalmopathy and 57 with stable Graves' hyperthyroidism. An independent validation cohort of fewer than 20 hyperthyroidism patients and about 16 patients who later progressed to ophthalmopathy tested prospective prediction of ophthalmopathy. The approximately 98 discovery patients were randomly divided into training and test sets at a 7:3 ratio. In addition, the study compared T-cell repertoires in thyroid tissue and in blood from five or six Graves' hyperthyroidism patients. After blood sampling, hyperthyroidism patients were treated with methimazole at a starting dose of 30 mg daily, and ophthalmopathy patients were treated with high-dose intravenous methylprednisolone. According to the paper, TCR Vbeta CDR3 sequencing was carried out on 120 to 150 peripheral blood samples, which came from more than 40 ophthalmopathy, roughly 75 hyperthyroidism and approximately 17 progressor patients.

The V end loses 5 bases and the J end loses 13 bases, and a stretch of 23 bases separates them. The CDR3 contains 14 residues, cysteine and phenylalanine counted. Only the CDR3 part of the read is kept: 42 bases, read in frame from the first base. The TCR beta CDR3 regions were amplified from the RNA transcripts. The first round of RT-PCR for the TCR CDR3 was performed with the HTBI primer set and the Qiagen OneStep RT-PCR kit. The libraries were constructed in a second round of multiplex PCR and then size-selected and purified. Libraries were sequenced paired-end with 100 bp reads on an Illumina HiSeq2000. In the original analysis: SOAPnuke was used to process the raw data, throwing out any read that contained adapters or uncalled bases, had a mean Phred below 15, or lacked an exact constant-primer or identifier match. High-quality paired reads were merged with COPE v1.2.5, and unique nucleotide sequences were defined as clonotypes. MiTCR v1.1 was used to align clonotypes to the IMGT TRBV, TRBD and TRBJ reference segments. The analysis included only V-J combinations with a frequency above 0.0001, which together covered 98% to 99.2% of the repertoires. A TCS score was defined as the ratio of F50 (clonal expansion) to E x V (chaos), with BLOSUM62-based TCRdist applied between CDR3 peptides within each V-J. Welch's t-statistics and random forest reduced just over 500 V-J features to roughly 13, which were used in a naive Bayes classifier (R e1071). TCRdb trimmed the raw reads at Q25, called clones with MiXCR and kept productive beta chains. Rows with a matching CDR3 protein are joined into one entry that keeps the most common DNA and genes. The V and J calls, along with clone size, are taken from TCRdb and not from the paper's own processing. The sample includes more than 150,000 distinct CDR3 sequences, with more than 15% observed a single time. The ten most abundant clones make up 25% to 35% of the sample.

Broad study findings and their caveats: A 13 V-J signature model separated ophthalmopathy from stable hyperthyroidism, with nearly 90% sensitivity and roughly 81% specificity in cross-validation and 80%/75% in testing. In validation, the model predicted progression to ophthalmopathy a median of around 6.5 months before onset, with approximately 70% sensitivity and just under 75% specificity. Most expanded thyroid clonotypes (frequency above 0.001) were also detected in blood, suggesting blood repertoires may reflect thyroid immune responses. Sample size was not statistically predetermined, and investigators were not blinded to group allocation.

This TCR derives from a woman in her fifties or sixties with Graves' hyperthyroidism. This receptor chain uses TRBV12-3 or TRBV12-4 and TRBJ1-1, with the D gene uncertain. The sample taken for sequencing was blood. The CDR3 reads as follows: CASSKAAEKPLVFF. The sequenced DNA: TGTGCCAGCAGTAAGGCGGCAGAAAAGCCCCTAGTTTTCTTT.